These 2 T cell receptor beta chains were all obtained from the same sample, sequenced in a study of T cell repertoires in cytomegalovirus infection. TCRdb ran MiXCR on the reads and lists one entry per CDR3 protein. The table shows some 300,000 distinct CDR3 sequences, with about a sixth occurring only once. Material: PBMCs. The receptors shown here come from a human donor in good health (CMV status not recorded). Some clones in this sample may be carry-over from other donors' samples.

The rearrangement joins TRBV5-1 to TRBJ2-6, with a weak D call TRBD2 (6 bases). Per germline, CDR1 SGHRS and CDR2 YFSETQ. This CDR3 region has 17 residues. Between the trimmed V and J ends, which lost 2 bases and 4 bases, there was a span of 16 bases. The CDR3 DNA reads TGCGCCAGCAGCTTTCAACAGCCGGGGGTCGGGGCCAACGTCCTGACTTTC. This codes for CASSFQQPGVGANVLTF.

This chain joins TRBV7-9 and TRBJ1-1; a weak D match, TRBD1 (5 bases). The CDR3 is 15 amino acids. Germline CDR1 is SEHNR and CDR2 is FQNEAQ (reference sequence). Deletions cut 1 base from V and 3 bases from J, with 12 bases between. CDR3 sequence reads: CASSLDVGDYTEAFF. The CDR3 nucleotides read TGTGCCAGCAGCTTAGACGTAGGGGACTACACTGAAGCTTTCTTT.